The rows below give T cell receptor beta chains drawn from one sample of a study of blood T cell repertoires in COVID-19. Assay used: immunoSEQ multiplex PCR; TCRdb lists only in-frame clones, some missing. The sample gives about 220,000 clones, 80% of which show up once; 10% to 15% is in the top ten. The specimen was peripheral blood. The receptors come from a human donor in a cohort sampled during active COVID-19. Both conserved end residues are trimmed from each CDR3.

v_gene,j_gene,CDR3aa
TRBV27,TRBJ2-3,ASSLVGKTSGGRSDTQY
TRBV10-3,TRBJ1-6,AIRDNTGGNSPLH
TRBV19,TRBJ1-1,ASMGGLVGAEAF
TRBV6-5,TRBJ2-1,ASSYAGLADYNEQF
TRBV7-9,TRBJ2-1,ASSLAAVRGNEQF
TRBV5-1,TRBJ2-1,ASSHRTSGSPMDEQF
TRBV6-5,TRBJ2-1,ASSPDRRSYNEQF
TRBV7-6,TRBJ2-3,ASSLDRVGADTQY
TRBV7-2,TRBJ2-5,ASSPRLAGGQETQY
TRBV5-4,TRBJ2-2,ASSPWSGELF
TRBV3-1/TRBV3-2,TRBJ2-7,ASSQDWGQGIRTSYEQY
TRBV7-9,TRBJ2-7,ASSLDRETYEQY
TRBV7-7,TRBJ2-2,ASSPLRANTGELF
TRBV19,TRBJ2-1,ASSVQNRDSSSYNEQF
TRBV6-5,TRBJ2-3,ASSYGLAGFTDTQY
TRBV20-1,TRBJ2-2,SASSGGTGELF
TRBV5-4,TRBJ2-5,ASSLRQAGVETQY
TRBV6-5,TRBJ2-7,ASSRDRGNTYEQY
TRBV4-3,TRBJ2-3,ASSQDYRNSDTQY
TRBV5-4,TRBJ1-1,ASSPPAGYTEAF
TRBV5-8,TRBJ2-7,ASSRDTTYEQY
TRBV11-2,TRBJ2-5,ASSLGQGARETQY
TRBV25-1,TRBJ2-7,ASSSRLAAYEQY
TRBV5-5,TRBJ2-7,ASSLVSSLSSYEQY
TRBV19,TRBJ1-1,ASRGQMNTEAF
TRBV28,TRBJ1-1,ASSLVRGPTEAF
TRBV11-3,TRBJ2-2,ASSSRPGTGELF
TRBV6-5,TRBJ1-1,ASESYEAF
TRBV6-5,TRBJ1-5,ASREGNQPQH
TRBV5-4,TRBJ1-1,ASSSQGAGGTEAF
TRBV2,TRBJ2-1,ASSERVAGSLNEQF
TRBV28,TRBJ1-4,ASSLWAQGAAEKLF
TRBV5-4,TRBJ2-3,ASSWDDREDTQY
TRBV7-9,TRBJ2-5,ASLHTSMETQY
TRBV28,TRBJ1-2,ASSLGQGEGGYT
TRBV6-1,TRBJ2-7,ASSEFAAESSYEQY
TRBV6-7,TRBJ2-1,ASSYRDRGTYNEQF
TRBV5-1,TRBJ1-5,ASSLGPGGHQPQH
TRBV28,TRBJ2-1,ASSFDRNNEQF
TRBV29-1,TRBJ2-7,SVVSGRLTYEQY
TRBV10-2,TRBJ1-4,ASSDAAAGNEKLF
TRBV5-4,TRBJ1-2,ASSLRGQGTYGYT
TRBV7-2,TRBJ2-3,VTNAGGTDTQY
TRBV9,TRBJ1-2,ASSVAGIRYGYT
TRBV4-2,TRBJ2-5,ASSQEGTGGSRETQY
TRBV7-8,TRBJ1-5,ASSGSFLGEGNQPQH
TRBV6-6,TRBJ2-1,ASSLPTGPREGVGVNEQF
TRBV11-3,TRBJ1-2,ASRRTGRGNYGYT